The clone carrying this T cell receptor (beta chain) was observed a handful of times. How the authors handled the data: Counts of nucleated cells, estimated from reference gene primer amplification, were obtained. The table came from immunoSEQ multiplex PCR; TCRdb's copy has only in-frame clones and leaves some out. The DNA was the basis for D and trimming; V, J and clone size are from that table. This table holds around 100,000 clones, over 70% found once. The sample originates from a study of blood T cell repertoires in COVID-19. Background on the study: Acute and convalescent COVID-19 samples came from the United States, Italy and Spain. From T cells, B-cell-depleted T cells, or PBMCs came the material, which was cDNA or gDNA.

V gave up 4 bases and J gave up 4 bases, with 3 bases separating them. The CDR3 runs to 11 residues. Germline V gene data show CDR1 as SNHLY and CDR2 as FYNNEI. Sequencing input: peripheral blood. V is TRBV2 and J is TRBJ2-3; no reliable D call. The TCR comes from a man aged 50 or older with acute or convalescent COVID-19. This CDR3 is CASSVSDTQYF. Here the CDR3 DNA reads TGTGCCAGCAGTGTATCAGATACGCAGTATTTT.